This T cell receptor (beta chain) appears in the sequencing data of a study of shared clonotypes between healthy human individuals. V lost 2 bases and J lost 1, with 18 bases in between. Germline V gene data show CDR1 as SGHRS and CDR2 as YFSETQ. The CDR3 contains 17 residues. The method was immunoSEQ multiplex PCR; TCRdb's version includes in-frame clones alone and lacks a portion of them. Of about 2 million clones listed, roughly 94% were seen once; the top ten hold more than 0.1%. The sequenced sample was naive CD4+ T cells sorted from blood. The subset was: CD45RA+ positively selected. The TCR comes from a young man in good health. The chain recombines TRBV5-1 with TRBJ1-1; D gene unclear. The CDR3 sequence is CASSFEGGSSWNTEAFF. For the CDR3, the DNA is TGCGCCAGCAGCTTCGAGGGTGGTAGCTCTTGGAACACTGAAGCTTTCTTT. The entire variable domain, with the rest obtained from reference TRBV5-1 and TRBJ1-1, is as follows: KAGVTQTPRYLIKTRGQQVTLSCSPISGHRSVSWYQQTPGQGLQFLFEYFSETQRNKGNFPGRFSGRQFSNSRSEMNVSTLELGDSALYLCASSFEGGSSWNTEAFFGQGTRLTVV.